This T cell receptor (beta chain) came from a study of blood T cell repertoires in COVID-19. As for the study in general: Nucleic acid was either cDNA or gDNA, and it came from T cells, B-cell-depleted T cells, or PBMCs.

Seattle-derived patients entered the study during active infection and were followed longitudinally. Authors' processing steps: Reference gene primer amplification in the assay estimated nucleated cell counts. TCRdb keeps only in-frame clones here, not all; method: immunoSEQ multiplex PCR. The V and J calls and the clone size are those of that table, but D and trimming were determined from the DNA. The sample holds 250,000 to 400,000 clones, approximately 87% seen once. V was shortened by 6 bases and J by 2 bases, with 13 bases between the two germline ends. The CDR3 length is 13 residues. Germline V gene lookup returns CDR1 SQVTM and CDR2 ANQGSEA.

The rearrangement uses TRBV29-1 and TRBJ1-1; tentatively, D is TRBD1 (6 bases). The TCR originated in a woman aged 25 to 45 with COVID-19, enrolled during active disease. Specimen: peripheral blood. The CDR3 protein is CSVVRGGNTEAFF. The CDR3 DNA reads as TGCAGCGTCGTCAGGGGTGGAAACACTGAAGCTTTCTTT. Drawing the rest from reference TRBV29-1 and TRBJ1-1, the complete variable domain is SAVISQKPSRDICQRGTSLTIQCQVDSQVTMMFWYRQQPGQSLTLIATANQGSEATYESGFVIDKFPISRPNLTFSTLTVSNMSPEDSSIYLCSVVRGGNTEAFFGQGTRLTVV.